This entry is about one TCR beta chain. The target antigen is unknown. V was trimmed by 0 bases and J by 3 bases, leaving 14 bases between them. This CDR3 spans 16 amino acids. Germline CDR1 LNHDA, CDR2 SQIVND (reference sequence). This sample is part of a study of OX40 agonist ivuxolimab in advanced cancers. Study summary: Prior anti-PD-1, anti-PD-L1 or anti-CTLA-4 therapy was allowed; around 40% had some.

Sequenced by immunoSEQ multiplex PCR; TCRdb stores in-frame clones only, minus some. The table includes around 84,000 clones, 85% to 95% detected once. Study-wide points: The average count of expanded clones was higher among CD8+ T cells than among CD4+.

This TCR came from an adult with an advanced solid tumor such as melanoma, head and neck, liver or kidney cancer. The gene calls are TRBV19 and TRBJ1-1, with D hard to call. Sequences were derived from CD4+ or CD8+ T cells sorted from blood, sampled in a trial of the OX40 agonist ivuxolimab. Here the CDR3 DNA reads TGTGCCAGTAGTATAGAAAGAATCTCCTCCCACACTGAAGCTTTCTTT. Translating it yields CASSIERISSHTEAFF. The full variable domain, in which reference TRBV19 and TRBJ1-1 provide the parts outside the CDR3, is DGGITQSPKYLFRKEGQNVTLSCEQNLNHDAMYWYRQDPGQGLRLIYYSQIVNDFQKGDIAEGYSVSREKKESFPLTVTSAQKNPTAFYLCASSIERISSHTEAFFGQGTRLTVV.